The clone carrying this T cell receptor (beta chain) occurred a few times. Its antigen is not known. This sample was taken from a study of a mutant IDH1 vaccine in newly diagnosed glioma. Study-wide context: Previous treatment comprised radiotherapy, temozolomide, or both, mostly both. The study's findings and limits: Among top peripheral T cell clonotypes, changes seemed unrelated to pseudoprogression.

V lost 6 bases and J lost 0, with 6 bases in between. Per the germline V gene, CDR1 is SEHNR and CDR2 is FQNEAQ (reference sequence). The CDR3 covers 13 residues. TCRdb's table, derived via immunoSEQ multiplex PCR, lists solely in-frame clones and lacks some. The table includes 25,000 to 35,000 clones, over 75% detected once. Time point of the sample: baseline, week 1 (first vaccination visit). Treatment denoted: pre-vaccination baseline after standard-of-care therapy. The chain joins TRBV7-9 to TRBJ1-3; D not resolved. This sequence was found in a man younger than 45 with glioma. Here the sequenced sample was PBMCs, taken from a glioma patient treated with radiotherapy, temozolomide or both. DNA for the CDR3: TGTGCCAGCAGGGCAGCCTCTGGAAACACCATATATTTT. This gives the protein CASRAASGNTIYF.